Listed here are 8 T cell receptor beta chains from one sample, sequenced in a study of T cell changes during pregnancy in multiple sclerosis. Repertoires were generated with immunoSEQ multiplex PCR, while TCRdb's copy carries only in-frame clones and drops some. The table shows 50,000 to 65,000 clones, with roughly nine tenths occurring only once. The sequenced sample was CD8+ T cells from peripheral blood mononuclear cells, obtained before pregnancy. These receptors were collected from a female donor with multiple sclerosis, enrolled in a pregnancy study.

This sequence joins TRBV4-2 and TRBJ1-1; 8 bases match TRBD1. In germline, CDR1 is LGHNA, CDR2 YNFKEQ. The CDR3 contains 15 residues. V shed 0 bases, J shed 7 bases, and the junction held 7 bases outside the gene matches. For the CDR3, the DNA is TGTGCCAGCAGCCAAGATCTAGGGACAGGTCTTGAAGCTTTCTTT. This sequence encodes CASSQDLGTGLEAFF.

The chain combines TRBV5-5 with TRBJ1-1; D remains ambiguous. The CDR3 runs 12 residues. CDR1 and CDR2 (germline): SGHKS, YYEKEE (reference sequence). The V gene lost 2 bases and the J gene lost 2 bases, with 4 bases spanning the gap. CDR3 DNA: TGTGCCAGCAGCTTCTTAAACACTGAAGCTTTCTTT. It yields the protein CASSFLNTEAFF.

The chain carries TRBV6-5 and TRBJ1-1; D call uncertain. V was clipped by 0 bases and J by 0 bases, with 8 bases between them. The CDR3 extends over 15 amino acids. Germline V gives CDR1 MNHEY, CDR2 SVGAGI. As DNA, the CDR3 is TGTGCCAGCAGTTACTCGATTAGCATGAACACTGAAGCTTTCTTT. It is translated as CASSYSISMNTEAFF.

This clone has only a few counts. The chain has TRBV4-3 and TRBJ2-2; TRBD1 aligns across 8 bases. The CDR3 is 17 residues long. The trim removed 4 bases at V and 4 bases at J, leaving 11 bases unmatched. Germline-derived CDR1 and CDR2 are LGHNA and YSLEER. The chain's CDR3 is CASSREYRQGATGELFF. CDR3 DNA: TGCGCCAGCAGCCGCGAATATCGGCAGGGGGCCACCGGGGAGCTGTTTTTT.

The chain has TRBV27 and TRBJ2-7; TRBD1 matches 9 bases. The CDR3 is made up of 14 amino acids. Looked up from germline, CDR1 is MNHEY and CDR2 is SMNVEV (reference sequence). Germline trimming cut 6 bases from V and 4 bases from J; bases unmatched to any gene: 7. The CDR3 reads CASSQTGGLYEQYF. CDR3 DNA: TGTGCCAGCAGCCAGACAGGGGGTTTGTACGAGCAGTACTTC.

This clone was recorded only once. The V call is TRBV6-5, the J call TRBJ2-1, with 8 bases matching TRBD2. The CDR3 runs to 16 residues. V shed 2 bases and J 7 bases; nucleotides not matched to a gene: 10. CDR1 and CDR2 from the germline V gene are MNHEY and SVGAGI. Written as DNA, the CDR3 is TGTGCCAGCAGTTACCGTGCCGGCGGGGGGAATAATGAGCAGTTCTTC. This gives the protein CASSYRAGGGNNEQFF.

The chain recombines TRBV7-9 with TRBJ2-7; 12 bases fit TRBD2. CDR1 is SEHNR and CDR2 is FQNEAQ in the germline V gene (reference sequence). The CDR3 has 16 residues. With 5 bases clipped from V and 2 bases from J, the junction kept 7 bases outside the gene matches. CDR3 residues: CASSTRLAGEPYEQYF. The CDR3 DNA is TGTGCCAGCAGCACCCGACTAGCGGGGGAACCCTACGAGCAGTACTTC.

The chain has TRBV7-3 and TRBJ2-1; 8 nucleotides agree with TRBD1. Trimming took 4 bases from V and 3 from J; bases not matched to a gene: 5. Germline values: CDR1 SGHTA, CDR2 FQGTGA. CDR3 length equals 15 residues. The CDR3 region has the DNA TGTGCCAGCAGCTACTCCGGGACAGGCTACAATGAGCAGTTCTTC. Its protein is CASSYSGTGYNEQFF.